The sequence of this T cell receptor (beta chain) was determined in a study of CD8 T cells in ankylosing spondylitis. Worth noting for this clonotype: Its antigen is undetermined.

TCRdb used MiXCR to reprocess the 5' RACE reads, holding one entry per CDR3 protein. This table has approximately 110,000 distinct CDR3 sequences, 24% appearing once. Points from the study as a whole: Reportedly, disease-linked clones are significantly enriched in ankylosing spondylitis patients' matched synovial fluid.

Germline CDR1 SGHRS, CDR2 YFSETQ. The CDR3 spans 11 residues. Trimming removed 6 bases at V and 8 bases at J, with 9 bases between. Sequenced: synovial fluid, either unsorted or a sorted T cell fraction (not recorded which). The V and J genes are TRBV5-1 and TRBJ2-1, with D uncertain. The receptor was isolated from a male donor with ankylosing spondylitis. Here the CDR3 reads CASNGPHEQFF. DNA of the CDR3: TGCGCCAGCAATGGGCCGCATGAGCAGTTCTTC. The full variable domain, completed using reference TRBV5-1 and TRBJ2-1, is KAGVTQTPRYLIKTRGQQVTLSCSPISGHRSVSWYQQTPGQGLQFLFEYFSETQRNKGNFPGRFSGRQFSNSRSEMNVSTLELGDSALYLCASNGPHEQFFGPGTRLTVL.